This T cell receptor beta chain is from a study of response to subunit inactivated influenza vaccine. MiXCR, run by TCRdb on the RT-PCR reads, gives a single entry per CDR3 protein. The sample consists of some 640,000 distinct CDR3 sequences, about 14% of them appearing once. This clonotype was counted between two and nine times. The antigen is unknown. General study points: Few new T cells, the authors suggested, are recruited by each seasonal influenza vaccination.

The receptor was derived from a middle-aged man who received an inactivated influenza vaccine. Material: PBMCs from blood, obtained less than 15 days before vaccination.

In DNA form, the CDR3 reads TGTGCCAGCAGCGACCGGGACAGGGGGCCGGAATTCTCTGGAAACACCATATATTTT. Its protein is CASSDRDRGPEFSGNTIYF. This chain links TRBV7-8 with TRBJ1-3, with TRBD1 identical over 12 bases. V shed 5 bases and J 0 bases; nucleotides not matched to a gene: 11. Looked up from germline, CDR1 is SGHVS and CDR2 is FQNEAQ. CDR3 length equals 19 residues.